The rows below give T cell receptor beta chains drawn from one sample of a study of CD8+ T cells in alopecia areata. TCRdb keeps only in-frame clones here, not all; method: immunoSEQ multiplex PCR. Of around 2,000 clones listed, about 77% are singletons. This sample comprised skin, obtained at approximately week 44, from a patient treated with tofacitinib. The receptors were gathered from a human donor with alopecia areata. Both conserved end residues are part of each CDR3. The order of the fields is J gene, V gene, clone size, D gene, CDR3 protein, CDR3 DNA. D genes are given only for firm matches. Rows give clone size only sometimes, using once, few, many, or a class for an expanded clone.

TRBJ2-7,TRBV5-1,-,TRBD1,CASSLAGTVAHEQYF,TGCGCCAGCAGCTTGGCCGGGACAGTAGCCCACGAGCAGTACTTC
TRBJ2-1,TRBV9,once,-,CASSVEGKNNEQFF,TGTGCCAGCAGCGTAGAGGGAAAAAACAATGAGCAGTTCTTC
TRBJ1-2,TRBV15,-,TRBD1,CATSREDLGLDRVEGYTF,TGTGCCACCAGCAGAGAAGATTTGGGATTGGACAGGGTGGAAGGCTACACCTTC
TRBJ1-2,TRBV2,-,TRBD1,CASSVRDREGYGYTF,TGTGCCAGCAGTGTTCGGGACAGGGAAGGGTATGGCTACACCTTC
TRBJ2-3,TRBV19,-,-,CASRVAATLTDTQYF,TGTGCCAGTAGAGTGGCGGCGACACTCACAGATACGCAGTATTTT
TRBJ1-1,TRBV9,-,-,CASSPALGGLNTEAFF,TGTGCCAGCAGCCCCGCACTGGGTGGCCTGAACACTGAAGCTTTCTTT
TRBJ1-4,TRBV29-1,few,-,CSALEATNEKLFF,TGCAGCGCCCTTGAAGCAACTAATGAAAAACTGTTTTTT
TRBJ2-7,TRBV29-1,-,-,CSVGLGSRSEQYF,TGCAGCGTTGGTCTTGGCAGTCGTAGCGAGCAGTACTTC
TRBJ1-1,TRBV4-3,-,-,CASSLTEDTEAFF,TGCGCCAGCAGCCTGACAGAAGACACTGAAGCTTTCTTT
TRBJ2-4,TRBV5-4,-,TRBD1,CASSRRDRSGNIQYF,TGTGCCAGCAGTCGCCGGGACAGGTCAGGAAACATTCAGTACTTC
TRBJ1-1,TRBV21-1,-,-,CASSKDVGAEAFF,TGTGCCAGCAGCAAGGATGTGGGGGCTGAAGCTTTCTTT
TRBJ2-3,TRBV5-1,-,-,CASSLAPDTQYF,TGCGCCAGCAGCTTGGCCCCTGATACGCAGTATTTT
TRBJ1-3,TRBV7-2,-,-,CASSRDRNTIYF,TGTGCCAGCAGCCGTGACAGGAACACCATATATTTT
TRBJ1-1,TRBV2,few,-,CASVPGTKDTEAFF,TGTGCCAGCGTCCCGGGGACCAAGGACACTGAAGCTTTCTTT
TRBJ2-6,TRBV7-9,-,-,CASSPKLFEANVLTF,TGTGCCAGCAGCCCCAAACTCTTCGAGGCCAACGTCCTGACTTTC
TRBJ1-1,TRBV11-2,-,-,CASSPGHYTEAFF,TGTGCCAGCAGCCCCGGACACTACACTGAAGCTTTCTTT
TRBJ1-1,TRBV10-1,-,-,CASSKEGTEAFF,TGCGCCAGCAGTAAAGAAGGGACTGAAGCTTTCTTT
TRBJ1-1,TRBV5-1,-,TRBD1,CASSGQGMNTEAFF,TGCGCCAGCAGCGGACAGGGCATGAACACTGAAGCTTTCTTT
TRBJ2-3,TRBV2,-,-,CASREQGPTNTQYF,TGTGCCAGCAGAGAGCAAGGACCCACCAATACGCAGTATTTT
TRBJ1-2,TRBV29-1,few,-,CSVAQIDGYTF,TGCAGCGTTGCACAAATAGATGGCTACACCTTC
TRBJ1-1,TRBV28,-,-,CASSYPYGDRNTEAFF,TGTGCCAGCAGTTACCCGTACGGAGACAGGAACACTGAAGCTTTCTTT
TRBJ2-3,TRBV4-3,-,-,CASSQADGFGTGATDTQYF,TGCGCCAGCAGCCAAGCCGATGGGTTTGGGACGGGGGCCACAGATACGCAGTATTTT
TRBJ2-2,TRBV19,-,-,CASSITPHTGELFF,TGTGCCAGTAGTATAACACCTCACACCGGGGAGCTGTTTTTT
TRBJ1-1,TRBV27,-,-,CASSFNMNTEAFF,TGTGCCAGCAGTTTCAACATGAACACTGAAGCTTTCTTT
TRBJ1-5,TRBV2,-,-,CASSSDTNQPQHF,TGTGCCAGCAGTTCGGACACGAATCAGCCCCAGCATTTT
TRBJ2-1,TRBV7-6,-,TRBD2,CASSTPGTRSYNEQFF,TGTGCCAGCAGCACACCCGGGACTAGATCCTACAATGAGCAGTTCTTC
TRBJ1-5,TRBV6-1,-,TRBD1,CASSWTGGIQPQHF,TGTGCCAGCAGTTGGACAGGGGGTATTCAGCCCCAGCATTTT
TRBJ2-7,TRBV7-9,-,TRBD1,CASSLDGTGGDEQYF,TGTGCCAGCAGCTTAGACGGGACAGGGGGCGACGAGCAGTACTTC
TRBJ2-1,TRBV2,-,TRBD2,CASSVGTGGPDEQFF,TGTGCCAGCAGTGTCGGGACGGGGGGGCCGGATGAGCAGTTCTTC
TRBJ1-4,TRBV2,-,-,CASEPTDFNEKLFF,TGTGCCAGCGAGCCGACGGACTTTAATGAAAAACTGTTTTTT
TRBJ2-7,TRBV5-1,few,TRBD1,CASSLEQGYEQYF,TGCGCCAGCAGCTTGGAACAGGGGTACGAGCAGTACTTC
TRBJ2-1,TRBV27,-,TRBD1,CASSLSGQLNEQFF,TGTGCCAGCAGTTTATCGGGACAGCTAAATGAGCAGTTCTTC
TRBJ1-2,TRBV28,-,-,CASSFGSDNYGYTF,TGTGCCAGCAGTTTCGGGAGTGATAACTATGGCTACACCTTC
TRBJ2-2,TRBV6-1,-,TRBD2,CASSEASGGAGELFF,TGTGCCAGCAGTGAAGCTAGCGGGGGGGCCGGGGAGCTGTTTTTT
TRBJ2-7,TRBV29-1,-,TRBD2,CSVDGTSGGNSYEQYF,TGCAGCGTTGATGGGACTAGCGGGGGTAACTCCTACGAGCAGTACTTC
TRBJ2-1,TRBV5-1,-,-,CASSADTPYNEQFF,TGCGCCAGCAGCGCGGACACCCCTTACAATGAGCAGTTCTTC
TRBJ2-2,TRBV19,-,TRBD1,CASSTQGAGELFF,TGTGCCAGTAGTACGCAGGGGGCCGGGGAGCTGTTTTTT
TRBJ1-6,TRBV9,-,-,CASSGKPGPNSPLHF,TGTGCCAGCAGCGGGAAACCAGGGCCAAATTCACCCCTCCACTTT
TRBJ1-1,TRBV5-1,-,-,CASSFGSMNTEAFF,TGCGCCAGCAGCTTTGGCAGCATGAACACTGAAGCTTTCTTT
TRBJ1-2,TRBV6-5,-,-,CASSYSNRALGYTF,TGTGCCAGCAGTTACTCCAACAGGGCCCTTGGCTACACCTTC
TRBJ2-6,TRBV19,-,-,CASSIQTSASGANVLTF,TGTGCCAGTAGTATTCAAACTAGTGCTTCTGGGGCCAACGTCCTGACTTTC
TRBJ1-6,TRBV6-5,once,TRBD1,CASRQGGSPLHF,TGTGCCAGCAGGCAGGGGGGTTCACCCCTCCACTTT
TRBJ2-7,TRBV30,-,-,CAWSRSEAYEQYF,TGTGCCTGGAGTCGGTCGGAAGCCTACGAGCAGTACTTC
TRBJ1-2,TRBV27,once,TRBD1,CASSPDLRGAGGYTF,TGTGCCAGCAGCCCCGACCTCAGGGGGGCAGGTGGCTACACCTTC
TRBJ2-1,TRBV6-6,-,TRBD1,CASRLTGQGGDEQFF,TGTGCCAGCAGATTAACGGGACAGGGGGGAGATGAGCAGTTCTTC
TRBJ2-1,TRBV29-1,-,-,CSVQGERRGSRLYNEQFF,TGCAGCGTTCAAGGGGAGAGGAGGGGGTCAAGACTCTACAATGAGCAGTTCTTC
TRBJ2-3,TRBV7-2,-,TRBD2,CASSLYSGGGQNTQYF,TGTGCCAGCAGCCTATATAGCGGGGGAGGGCAAAATACGCAGTATTTT
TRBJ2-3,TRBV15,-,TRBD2,CATSRGLAGRDTQYF,TGTGCCACCAGCAGAGGGCTAGCGGGGAGGGATACGCAGTATTTT
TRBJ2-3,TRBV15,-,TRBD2,CATSSWGGIGSDTQYF,TGTGCCACCAGCAGTTGGGGGGGGATAGGGTCAGATACGCAGTATTTT
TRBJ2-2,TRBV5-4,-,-,CASSGEKSQGISATGELFF,TGTGCCAGCTCGGGTGAAAAGTCCCAGGGGATCTCCGCCACCGGGGAGCTGTTTTTT
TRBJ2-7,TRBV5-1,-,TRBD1,CASRKGGHEQYF,TGCGCCAGCAGAAAAGGGGGCCACGAGCAGTACTTC
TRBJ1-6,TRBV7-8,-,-,CASSLAFVAGGDSPLHF,TGTGCCAGCAGCTTAGCTTTCGTGGCAGGTGGGGATTCACCCCTCCACTTT
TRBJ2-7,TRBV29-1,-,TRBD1,CSVEVYRDRVYEQYF,TGCAGCGTTGAAGTTTACCGGGACAGGGTCTACGAGCAGTACTTC
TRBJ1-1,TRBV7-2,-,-,CASSSAGTRVFF,TGTGCCAGCAGCTCTGCAGGGACTCGGGTTTTCTTT